The 21 T cell receptor beta chains listed next were all sequenced from one sample in a study of T cell clonality in common variable immunodeficiency. Profiled with immunoSEQ multiplex PCR; TCRdb holds only in-frame clones, not every one. Observed in the sample are tens of thousands of clones, none of them singletons. The sequencing sample was made of peripheral blood mononuclear cells. These receptor sequences come from a person aged 18-69 years in good health.

This clone was picked up many times. The read finishes 3 residues shy of the CDR3 end, and the germline J gene is used to complete it. The rearrangement uses TRBV15 and TRBJ2-5, with 9 bases lining up with TRBD1. Germline V gives CDR1 LNHNV, CDR2 YYDKDF (reference sequence). Unmatched junction bases numbered 12, after V lost 5 bases and J lost 5 bases. The CDR3 covers 16 residues. The sequenced CDR3 bases are TGTGCCACCAGCGGGGGACAGGGCATAAGGGGGGAGACC. It yields the protein CATSGGQGIRGET. The full CDR3 is CATSGGQGIRGETQYF. Using reference TRBV15 and TRBJ2-5 for the parts outside the CDR3, the full variable domain is DAMVIQNPRYQVTQFGKPVTLSCSQTLNHNVMYWYQQKSSQAPKLLFHYYDKDFNNEADTPDNFQSRRPNTSFCFLDIRSPGLGDTAMYLCATSGGQGIRGETQYFGPGTRLLVL.

There are many counts of this clone. The read stops 3 residues short of the end of the CDR3; the missing end is completed from the germline J gene. The chain links TRBV10-3 to TRBJ1-2; 9 bases are shared with TRBD1. This CDR3 comprises 14 residues. V lost 6 bases to trimming and J lost 3 bases; unmatched junction nucleotides: 5. The V gene's germline CDR1 is ENHRY and CDR2 SYGVKD. The CDR3 bases that were read are TGTGCCATCAGCGGGACAGGGAACGACTATGGC. It yields the protein CAISGTGNDYG. The full CDR3 is CAISGTGNDYGYTF.

This clone was found many times. The read terminates 3 residues ahead of where the CDR3 ends, so the germline J gene completes it. The chain has TRBV6-1 and TRBJ2-5, with TRBD1 matching over 8 bases. J lost 2 bases, V lost 2 bases, and 7 bases had no gene match. Per the germline V gene, CDR1 is MNHNS and CDR2 is SASEGT. The CDR3 covers 16 residues. The CDR3 loop is CASSEQSTGGQETQYF. The CDR3 bases that were read are TGTGCCAGCAGTGAACAAAGCACAGGGGGGCAAGAGACC.

This clone was counted many times. Read sequence stops 3 residues before the CDR3 end, and the germline J gene provides the missing end. V gene TRBV29-1 combines with J gene TRBJ1-4, with D unclear. The germline V gene encodes CDR1 SQVTM and CDR2 ANQGSEA. Trimming pared 6 bases from V and 1 base from J, leaving 9 bases between. CDR3 length equals 13 residues. The CDR3 spells CSVAEGTNEKLFF. The covered CDR3 bases are TGCAGCGTGGCCGAGGGAACTAATGAAAAA.

This clone was seen ten or more times. The CDR3 goes on 3 residues after the read ends, and that part is filled in from the germline J gene. The chain couples TRBV19 to TRBJ2-3; D unclear. V was cut by 6 bases and J by 5 bases, with 6 bases left in between. CDR3 length equals 11 residues. The germline gives CDR1 LNHDA, CDR2 SQIVND (reference sequence). CDR3 loop: CASSFIDTQYF. The covered CDR3 bases are TGTGCCAGTAGCTTTATAGATACG.

This clone was detected ten times or more. The read comes to an end 3 residues before the CDR3 does, leaving the germline J gene to fill in the end. This chain joins TRBV20-1 and TRBJ1-2; D is unresolved. The germline V gene encodes CDR1 DFQATT and CDR2 SNEGSKA (reference sequence). The CDR3 has 11 amino acids. The CDR3 here is CSATTPGGYTF. The CDR3 DNA, read in part, is TGCAGTGCTACCACGCCGGGGGGC.

At least ten counts were recorded for this clone. The missing CDR3 end, 3 residues past where the read stops, is filled in from the germline J gene. J is TRBJ2-2 and V is TRBV24-1; TRBD2 might be the D (5 bases). The CDR3 covers 16 residues. Germline loops: CDR1 KGHDR, CDR2 SFDVKD. The V end lost 5 bases, the J end lost 2 bases, and 14 bases lay between the germline ends. CDR3 DNA (partial): TGTGCCACCAGTGTCGGTCAACGACTAAACACCGGGGAG. It codes for CATSVGQRLNTGE. The CDR3 in full is CATSVGQRLNTGELFF.

Points on this clone: Sequencing ends 3 residues short of the CDR3 end; the germline J gene provides the rest. The chain uses TRBV19 and TRBJ1-5, with 7 bases identical to TRBD1. The germline gives CDR1 LNHDA, CDR2 SQIVND (reference sequence). The CDR3 consists of 18 residues. With V trimmed by 3 bases and J by 0 bases, 11 bases remained unmatched. The DNA read from the CDR3 is TGTGCCAGTAGTATGGGACAGAAAGCACCATATAGCAATCAGCCC. This sequence encodes CASSMGQKAPYSNQP. The whole CDR3 reads CASSMGQKAPYSNQPQHF. The full variable domain, in which reference TRBV19 and TRBJ1-5 provide the parts outside the CDR3, is DGGITQSPKYLFRKEGQNVTLSCEQNLNHDAMYWYRQDPGQGLRLIYYSQIVNDFQKGDIAEGYSVSREKKESFPLTVTSAQKNPTAFYLCASSMGQKAPYSNQPQHFGDGTRLSIL.

This clone was seen many times. The CDR3 end falls 3 residues outside the read, so it is completed with the germline J gene. The chain has TRBV19 and TRBJ1-4; unclear D gene. Trimming cost V 4 bases and J 4 bases, with 7 bases left between them. CDR3 size: 13 residues. Germline CDR1 is LNHDA and CDR2 is SQIVND (reference sequence). This CDR3 is CASSNRHNEKLFF. The DNA read from the CDR3 is TGTGCCAGTAGTAACAGACATAATGAAAAA. The full variable domain, completed using reference TRBV19 and TRBJ1-4, is DGGITQSPKYLFRKEGQNVTLSCEQNLNHDAMYWYRQDPGQGLRLIYYSQIVNDFQKGDIAEGYSVSREKKESFPLTVTSAQKNPTAFYLCASSNRHNEKLFFGSGTQLSVL.

In its sample, this clone ranks as medium-sized. From the germline J gene comes the end of the CDR3, since the read stops 3 residues before it. This sequence joins TRBV7-4 and TRBJ2-1, with D possibly being TRBD2 (6 bases). The CDR3 is made up of 18 amino acids. Germline-derived CDR1 and CDR2 are SGHVT and SQSDAQ. V lost 2 bases, J lost 4 bases, and 21 bases lay in between. Partial CDR3 DNA: TGTGCCAGCAGCTTAAGGCCTTTTCGGGACTCATTTTACAATGAG. This codes for CASSLRPFRDSFYNE. The CDR3 in its entirety is CASSLRPFRDSFYNEQFF.

This clone was found many times. The missing CDR3 end, 3 residues past where the read stops, is filled in from the germline J gene. The chain is built from TRBV29-1 and TRBJ2-1; D is ambiguous. CDR1 SQVTM and CDR2 ANQGSEA come from the germline V gene. Trimming shortened V by 6 bases and J by 0 bases, and 15 bases separated the two germline ends. This CDR3 spans 15 amino acids. This CDR3 is CSVMRGLSSYNEQFF. The sequenced part of the CDR3 DNA is TGCAGCGTCATGCGTGGGCTTAGCTCCTACAATGAG.

This clone came up many times. The read is 3 residues too short to cover the CDR3 end, so that end is filled in from the germline J gene. The rearrangement uses TRBV20-1 and TRBJ2-1; the D is unclear. CDR1 is DFQATT, CDR2 SNEGSKA, per germline (reference sequence). V lost 5 bases, J lost 3 bases, and 8 bases lay in between. The CDR3 contains 12 residues. The CDR3 reads CSAPKRYNEQFF. The covered CDR3 bases are TGCAGTGCTCCCAAGCGCTACAATGAG.

On this clone: The read terminates 3 residues ahead of where the CDR3 ends, so the germline J gene completes it. Other DNA sequences of this sample code for an identical CDR3. J is TRBJ2-1 and V is TRBV20-1; 10 positions match TRBD2. Looked up from germline, CDR1 is DFQATT and CDR2 is SNEGSKA (reference sequence). V shed 5 bases, J shed 5 bases, and the junction held 12 bases outside the gene matches. The CDR3 length is 16 residues. CDR3 loop: CSAERIAGGLDNEQFF. CDR3 bases read: TGCAGTGCTGAAAGGATAGCGGGGGGCTTGGACAATGAG.

With regard to this clone: From the germline J gene comes the end of the CDR3, since the read stops 3 residues before it. The V call is TRBV18, the J call TRBJ2-2; D unresolved. The CDR3 totals 12 residues. Trimming pared 3 bases from V and 10 bases from J, leaving 9 bases between. Germline V gene lookup returns CDR1 KGHSH and CDR2 LQKENI. Here the CDR3 reads CASSPQRSELFF. The CDR3 bases that were read are TGTGCCAGCTCACCCCAGCGATCGGAG.

This clone appeared many times. Coverage ceases 3 residues before the CDR3 finishes, and the germline J gene fills in the end. V usage is TRBV2 and J usage is TRBJ2-5; no clear D gene. V was pared by 6 bases and J by 0 bases, with 11 bases between. This CDR3 is built from 14 residues. Germline V gene data show CDR1 as SNHLY and CDR2 as FYNNEI. The CDR3 sequence: CASSVRLYQETQYF. The sequenced CDR3 bases are TGTGCCAGCAGCGTGAGACTGTACCAAGAGACC.

In its sample, this clone was seen many times. The observed sequence ends 3 residues before the CDR3 terminus, with the missing tail filled in from the germline J gene. The rearrangement joins TRBV20-1 to TRBJ1-2; D gene uncertain. Germline V gene data show CDR1 as DFQATT and CDR2 as SNEGSKA (reference sequence). V was pared by 0 bases and J by 4 bases, with 9 bases between. The CDR3 runs to 13 residues. CDR3 region: CSARDEGSYGYTF. CDR3 bases read: TGCAGTGCTAGAGATGAGGGCAGCTATGGC.

To note about this clone: The read ends 3 residues before the CDR3 terminus; that terminus is restored from the germline J gene. The V and J genes are TRBV2 and TRBJ2-3; unclear D gene. The CDR3 runs to 12 residues. V was trimmed by 8 bases and J by 2 bases, leaving 8 bases between them. CDR1 is SNHLY, CDR2 FYNNEI, per germline. The CDR3 here is CASQGLTDTQYF. The DNA read from the CDR3 is TGTGCCAGCCAAGGCCTCACAGATACG.

This clone was seen repeatedly, ten times or more. The CDR3 end lies 3 residues beyond the end of the read and is filled in from the germline J gene. V gene TRBV20-1 combines with J gene TRBJ1-2; 7 bases agree with TRBD1. CDR1 and CDR2 (germline): DFQATT, SNEGSKA (reference sequence). This CDR3 region has 17 residues. V lost 0 bases, J lost 3 bases, and 13 bases stayed unmatched. CDR3 loop: CSAREFDRASPDYGYTF. The sequenced CDR3 bases are TGCAGTGCTAGAGAGTTCGACAGGGCGAGTCCTGACTATGGC.

The sample holds many counts of this clone. The CDR3 loop reads CASSPPSGNPRSGNTIYF. The part of the CDR3 DNA that was read is TGTGCCAGCAGCCCTCCCTCAGGGAACCCGCGCTCTGGAAACACC. The genes are TRBV9 and TRBJ1-3; weak D call: TRBD1 (5 bases). The sequenced fragment ends 3 residues before the CDR3 boundary, so the rest is inferred from the germline J gene. This CDR3 has 18 amino acids. The germline CDR1 and CDR2 sequences are SGDLS and YYNGEE. V was shortened by 4 bases and J by 0 bases, with 20 bases between the two germline ends. Complete variable domain (other parts from reference TRBV9 and TRBJ1-3): DSGVTQTPKHLITATGQRVTLRCSPRSGDLSVYWYQQSLDQGLQFLIQYYNGEERAKGNILERFSAQQFPDLHSELNLSSLELGDSALYFCASSPPSGNPRSGNTIYFGEGSWLTVV.

This clone was seen ten or more times. CDR3 bases read: TGTGCCAGCAGTGACTCTCCCGGTACGGCACCC. Amino acids: CASSDSPGTAP. The full CDR3 protein reads CASSDSPGTAPLHF. J is TRBJ1-6 and V is TRBV6-4; D is ambiguous. The read comes to an end 3 residues before the CDR3 does, leaving the germline J gene to fill in the end. V was cut by 0 bases and J by 11 bases, with 11 bases left in between. The germline V gene has CDR1 MRHNA and CDR2 SNTAGT. The CDR3 covers 14 residues.

This clone was picked up many times. One junction end disagrees with the germline gene, perhaps due to a read error. CDR3 sequence reads: CASSQTQGWNSPLHF. CDR3 DNA, as far as it was read: TGCGCCAGCAGCCAAACACAGGGTTGGAATTCACCC. The chain carries TRBV4-2 and TRBJ1-6; D is perhaps TRBD1 (6 bases). The observed sequence ends 3 residues before the CDR3 terminus, with the missing tail filled in from the germline J gene. The CDR3 consists of 15 residues. Looked up from germline, CDR1 is LGHNA and CDR2 is YNFKEQ.